These T cell receptor beta chains were read from a single sample in a study of T cells in localized non-small cell lung cancer. Repertoires were generated with immunoSEQ multiplex PCR, while TCRdb's copy carries only in-frame clones and drops some. The data show roughly 35,000 clones, with under 95% seen just once and 12% held by the top ten. This specimen consisted of peripheral blood mononuclear cells, obtained before any cancer treatment. The origin of the receptors is a female donor over 55 with stage II lung adenocarcinoma. CDR3s include the opening cysteine and the closing phenylalanine or tryptophan. D genes are given only for firm matches. Only part of the rows carry a size: once, few, many, or a class if the clone is expanded.

d_call,clone_size,j_call,v_call,cdr3_nt,cdr3_aa
TRBD1,-,TRBJ1-3,TRBV15,TGTGCCACCAGAGACAGGGATGGAAACACCATATATTTT,CATRDRDGNTIYF
-,-,TRBJ1-1,TRBV7-6,TGTGCCAGCAGCTTGAGGCCCGAGGGCACTGAAGCTTTCTTT,CASSLRPEGTEAFF
TRBD2,-,TRBJ2-3,TRBV27,TGTGCCAGCAGTCAGGGGACTAGCGGGACCCAGGAGGATACGCAGTATTTT,CASSQGTSGTQEDTQYF
TRBD2,-,TRBJ2-5,TRBV5-1,TGCGCCAGCAGCTTTGAGGGACTAGCGGGAGAGACCCAGTACTTC,CASSFEGLAGETQYF
-,-,TRBJ1-1,TRBV5-4,TGTGCCAGCAGCCCGGTCGGGGGGCAGGGAGCTTTCTTT,CASSPVGGQGAFF
TRBD1,-,TRBJ1-1,TRBV29-1,TGCAGCGTCCAGGGGGCCGCTGAAGCTTTCTTT,CSVQGAAEAFF
TRBD1,-,TRBJ1-4,TRBV4-3,TGCGCCAGCAGCCGCCTGACAGGGACTAATGAAAAACTGTTTTTT,CASSRLTGTNEKLFF
TRBD1,-,TRBJ2-5,TRBV11-2,TGTGCCAGCAGCTTAGAGGGACAGGGTAGCCAGTACTTC,CASSLEGQGSQYF
TRBD1,once,TRBJ1-3,TRBV28,TGTGCCAGCGAGACAGGGGGAGGTGGAAACACCATATATTTT,CASETGGGGNTIYF
-,-,TRBJ1-5,TRBV4-1,TGCGCCAGCAGCCAAGATACAGTAGAGCCCCAGCATTTT,CASSQDTVEPQHF
TRBD1,-,TRBJ2-6,TRBV19,TGTGCCAGTAGTCCCAGGACAGGGAGAGGGGCTGGGGCCAACGTCCTGACTTTC,CASSPRTGRGAGANVLTF
TRBD1,once,TRBJ1-1,TRBV7-2,TGTGCCAGCAGCTTAAGTGGGACAGGATGGAACACTGAAGCTTTCTTT,CASSLSGTGWNTEAFF
TRBD2,-,TRBJ2-5,TRBV19,TGTGCCAGTAGTGGGGGACTAGGAGAGACCCAGTACTTC,CASSGGLGETQYF
TRBD1,-,TRBJ1-2,TRBV6-1,TGTGCCGCAGGGGGGTGGCGGGGCGAGGACTATGGCTACACCTTC,CAAGGWRGEDYGYTF
-,-,TRBJ1-4,TRBV4-3,TGCGCCAGCAGCCTAGAGGCAACTAATGAAAAACTGTTTTTT,CASSLEATNEKLFF
-,-,TRBJ1-2,TRBV5-4,TGTGCCAGCAGCTTGGGAGGACAGCCTTATGGCTACACCTTC,CASSLGGQPYGYTF
-,-,TRBJ2-7,TRBV18,TGTGCCAGCTCACCCTTAGGAGACAGGAAGGACGAGCAGTACTTC,CASSPLGDRKDEQYF
TRBD1,-,TRBJ1-1,TRBV28,TGTGCCAGCAGTTCGAGGACCGGGACAGGGGTCACTGAAGCTTTCTTT,CASSSRTGTGVTEAFF
TRBD2,-,TRBJ2-1,TRBV5-6,TGTGCCAGCAGCTGGACTAGCAATGAGCAGTTCTTC,CASSWTSNEQFF
TRBD1,-,TRBJ1-2,TRBV4-1,TGCGCCAGCAGCCTCGGCTTCCAGACAGGGACTAACTATGGCTACACCTTC,CASSLGFQTGTNYGYTF
-,-,TRBJ2-3,TRBV14,TGTGCCAGCAGGCCCTCTGGGATTTCGGGGCGTCGGACAGATACGCAGTATTTT,CASRPSGISGRRTDTQYF
TRBD2,-,TRBJ2-1,TRBV7-2,TGTGCCAGCAGCTTAGTTAGTAGCGGGGGGGCCACCTACAATGAGCAGTTCTTC,CASSLVSSGGATYNEQFF
TRBD1,-,TRBJ1-1,TRBV19,TGTGCCAGTTCCGACAGGGGGAACACTGAAGCTTTCTTT,CASSDRGNTEAFF
TRBD1,-,TRBJ2-1,TRBV19,TGTGCCAGTCGGCAGGGGACAGTAGGTGTTGAGCAGTTCTTC,CASRQGTVGVEQFF
-,-,TRBJ1-1,TRBV5-1,TGCGCCAGCAGCTTCAGGGACACTGAAGCTTTCTTT,CASSFRDTEAFF
TRBD1,once,TRBJ2-7,TRBV7-2,TGTGCCAGCAGCTTAGGTACAGGGGTGGGCTCCTACGAGCAGTACTTC,CASSLGTGVGSYEQYF
TRBD1,-,TRBJ1-4,TRBV27,TGTGCCAGCAGCCTACAGGGGGCGATTGAAAAACTGTTTTTT,CASSLQGAIEKLFF
-,-,TRBJ2-7,TRBV29-1,TGCAGCGTCCGGACAGTAAACTCCTACGAGCAGTACTTC,CSVRTVNSYEQYF